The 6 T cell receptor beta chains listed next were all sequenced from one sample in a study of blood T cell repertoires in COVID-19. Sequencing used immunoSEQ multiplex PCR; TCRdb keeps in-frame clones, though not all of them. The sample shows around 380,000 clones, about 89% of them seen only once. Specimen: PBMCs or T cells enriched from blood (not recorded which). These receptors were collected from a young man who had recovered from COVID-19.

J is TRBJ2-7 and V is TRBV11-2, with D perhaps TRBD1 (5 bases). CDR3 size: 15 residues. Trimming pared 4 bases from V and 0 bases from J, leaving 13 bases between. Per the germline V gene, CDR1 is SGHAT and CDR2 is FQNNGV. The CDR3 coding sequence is TGTGCCAGCAGCTCTTCTCCGACAGCCTCCTACGAGCAGTACTTC. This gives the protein CASSSSPTASYEQYF.

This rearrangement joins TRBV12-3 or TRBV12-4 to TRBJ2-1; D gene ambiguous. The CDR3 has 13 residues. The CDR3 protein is CGTQPSSYNEQFF. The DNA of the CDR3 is TGTGGTACACAGCCCTCCTCCTACAATGAGCAGTTCTTC.

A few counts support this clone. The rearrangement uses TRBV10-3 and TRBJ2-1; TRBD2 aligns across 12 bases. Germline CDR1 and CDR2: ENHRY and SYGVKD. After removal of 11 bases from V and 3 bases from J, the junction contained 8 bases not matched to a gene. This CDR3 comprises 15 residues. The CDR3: CASQVTSGGYNEQFF. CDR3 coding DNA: TGTGCCTCCCAGGTGACTAGCGGGGGCTACAATGAGCAGTTCTTC.

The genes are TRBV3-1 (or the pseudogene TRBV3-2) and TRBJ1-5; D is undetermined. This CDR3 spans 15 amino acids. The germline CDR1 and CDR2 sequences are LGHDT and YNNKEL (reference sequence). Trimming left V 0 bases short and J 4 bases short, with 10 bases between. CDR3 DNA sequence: TGTGCCAGCAGCCAAGATACGGGGAGGAATCAGCCCCAGCATTTT. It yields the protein CASSQDTGRNQPQHF.

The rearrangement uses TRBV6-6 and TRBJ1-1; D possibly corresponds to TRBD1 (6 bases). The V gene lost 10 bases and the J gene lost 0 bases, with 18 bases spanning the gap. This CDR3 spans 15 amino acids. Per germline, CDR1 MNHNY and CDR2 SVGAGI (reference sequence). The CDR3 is CATGAGPDMNTEAFF. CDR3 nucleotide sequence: TGTGCCACAGGGGCAGGGCCAGACATGAACACTGAAGCTTTCTTT.

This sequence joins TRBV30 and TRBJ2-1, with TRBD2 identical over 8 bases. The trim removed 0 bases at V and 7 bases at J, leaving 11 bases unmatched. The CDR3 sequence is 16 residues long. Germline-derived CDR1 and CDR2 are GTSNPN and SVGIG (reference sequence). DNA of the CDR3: TGTGCCTGGAGTGTTTGGGTGGCTAGCGGGTGGAATGAGCAGTTCTTC. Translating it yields CAWSVWVASGWNEQFF. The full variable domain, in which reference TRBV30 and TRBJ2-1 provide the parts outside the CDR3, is SQTIHQWPATLVQPVGSPLSLECTVEGTSNPNLYWYRQAAGRGLQLLFYSVGIGQISSEVPQNLSASRPQDRQFILSSKKLLLSDSGFYLCAWSVWVASGWNEQFFGPGTRLTVL.